These T cell receptor beta chains were read from a single sample in a study of tumor and adjacent non-tumor tissue in lung cancer. From the multiplex PCR reads, TCRdb called clonotypes with MiXCR, one entry per CDR3 protein. The sample shows approximately 80,000 distinct CDR3 sequences, around 80% of them seen only once. The source material was distant non-tumor lung tissue. The receptors were gathered from a man in his sixties with non-small cell lung cancer. Each CDR3 is given with its conserved first and last residue. D genes are given only for firm matches. Some rows mark clone size as missing; the rest say once, few, many or name a class of expanded clone.

>few|TRBJ2-1|TRBD2|TRBV6-5
CASSYFTGGSDNGQFF
TGTGCCAGTAGTTACTTTACGGGGGGGAGCGACAATGGGCAGTTCTTC
>once|TRBJ2-3|-|TRBV20-1
CSATSDRSSTDTQYF
TGCAGTGCTACCTCCGACAGGTCTAGCACAGATACGCAGTATTTT
>-|TRBJ2-5|TRBD1|TRBV10-1
CARSRTGLGTRYF
TGCGCCAGGAGTAGGACAGGGCTTGGGACCCGGTACTTC
>many|TRBJ2-5|-|TRBV4-2
CASSGLGGETQYF
TGTGCCAGCAGTGGGCTGGGAGGAGAGACCCAGTACTTC
>-|TRBJ2-5|-|TRBV20-1
CNVLREPQEAQYF
TGCAATGTTCTCAGGGAGCCCCAAGAGGCCCAGTACTTC
>-|TRBJ2-7|-|TRBV20-1
CSARGLADTLSYELYF
TGTAGTGCTAGGGGGCTAGCGGACACCCTATCCTACGAGCTGTACTTC
>-|TRBJ2-2|-|TRBV20-1
CSARVSGGGSNTGELFF
TGCAGTGCTAGAGTTTCGGGTGGAGGGAGTAACACCGGGGAGCTGTTTTTT
>-|TRBJ1-1|-|TRBV20-1
CSARDRRQGAGMNTEALF
TGCAGTGCTAGAGATAGGCGGCAGGGCGCGGGGATGAACACTGAAGCTTTATTT
>many|TRBJ2-5|-|TRBV29-1
CSVEDRDTGGETQYF
TGCAGCGTTGAAGATCGGGACACGGGGGGAGAGACCCAGTACTTC
>-|TRBJ1-5|-|TRBV20-1
CSALRVGEAIKAQHF
TGCAGTGCGCTCAGAGTGGGGGAGGCCATAAAGGCCCAGCATTTC
>once|TRBJ2-1|-|TRBV7-9
CARNLAGSTSKQFF
TGTGCCAGGAACTTGGCCGGTAGTACAAGTAAGCAGTTCTTC
>-|TRBJ2-6|-|TRBV11-2
CTISPISGANVLIF
TGTACCATCAGTCCTATCTCTGGAGCCAACGTCCTGATTTTC
>-|TRBJ1-6|-|TRBV20-1
CSVNEPWRVEAPLHF
TGCAGTGTTAACGAGCCATGGAGGGTCGAGGCGCCCCTCCACTTT
>-|TRBJ2-5|-|TRBV4-1
CAIGQVGRVIQETQYF
TGCGCCATCGGCCAAGTGGGCAGGGTTATACAAGAGACCCAGTACTTC
>-|TRBJ1-5|-|TRBV20-1
CSVREKKGTNNQRQHF
TGCAGTGTTAGAGAGAAGAAAGGGACGAACAATCAGCGCCAGCATTTT
>once|TRBJ2-7|-|TRBV28
CASSHPGPYEQYF
TGTGCCAGCTCCCACCCGGGACCCTACGAGCAGTACTTC
>many|TRBJ1-5|-|TRBV6-6
CASSYRGNNQPQHF
TGTGCCAGCAGTTACAGGGGGAACAATCAGCCCCAGCATTTT
>-|TRBJ1-6|-|TRBV20-1
CSARDKGRYNSPLNF
TGCAGTGCTAGAGATAAGGGGCGGTATAATTCACCCCTCAACTTT
>-|TRBJ2-5|TRBD1|TRBV11-3
CASSLSTGCGGETQYF
TGTGCCAGCAGCTTGTCGACAGGGTGTGGAGGAGAGACACAGTACTTC
>few|TRBJ2-7|-|TRBV11-2
CASSLDPDLSYEQYF
TGTGCCAGCAGCTTAGATCCCGATCTCTCCTACGAGCAGTACTTC
>-|TRBJ1-2|TRBD1|TRBV11-2
CAMSLDRGYGYTF
TGTGCCATGAGCTTAGACAGGGGCTATGGCTACACCTTC
>-|TRBJ2-2|-|TRBV11-2
CASSARQGLTGELFF
TGCGCCAGCAGCGCGCGACAGGGACTTACCGGGGAGCTGTTTTTT
>few|TRBJ2-7|-|TRBV28
CASSFRGISYEQYF
TGTGCCAGCAGTTTTCGGGGGATCTCCTACGAGCAGTACTTC
>-|TRBJ1-5|-|TRBV6-5
CACSLAGNQPQHF
TGTGCCTGTAGTTTAGCGGGAAATCAGCCCCAGCATTTT
>-|TRBJ1-1|-|TRBV11-2
CASSLTGRRTEASF
TGTGCCAGCAGCTTGACAGGTAGAAGGACTGAAGCTTCCTTT
>few|TRBJ2-6|-|TRBV11-2
CASILVPMVRPSGANVLTF
TGTGCCAGCATCTTAGTTCCAATGGTCAGGCCCTCTGGGGCCAACGTCCTGACTTTC
>-|TRBJ2-1|-|TRBV10-3
CAISGQVQNNEQFF
TGTGCCATCAGTGGACAGGTCCAAAACAATGAGCAGTTCTTC
>few|TRBJ2-1|TRBD1|TRBV6-5
CASSYLGQGPYNEQFF
TGTGCCAGCAGTTACTTGGGACAGGGACCCTACAATGAGCAGTTCTTC
>-|TRBJ1-2|-|TRBV6-6
CAVQGVRVRHGYTF
TGTGCCGTTCAAGGGGTGAGGGTGCGGCATGGCTACACATTC
>-|TRBJ1-2|-|TRBV6-5
CASSPSTPASADNYGYTF
TGTGCCAGCAGTCCCTCGACCCCCGCTTCCGCTGACAACTATGGCTACACCTTC
>-|TRBJ2-7|-|TRBV7-2
CTSSLGAGWSYEQYF
TGTACCAGCAGCTTAGGGGCAGGGTGGTCCTACGAGCAGTACTTC
>-|TRBJ2-6|TRBD1|TRBV20-1
CSVRDVGQTSGANVLTF
TGCAGTGTTAGAGATGTGGGACAGACTTCTGGGGCCAACGTCCTGACCTTC
>-|TRBJ2-3|-|TRBV11-3
CASSLCPPPADTQYF
TGTGCCAGCAGCTTATGCCCCCCCCCGGCGGATACGCAGTATTTT
>-|TRBJ1-5|-|TRBV6-5
CACSYSGHGSQPQHF
TGTGCCTGCAGTTACAGTGGACATGGTAGTCAGCCCCAACATTTT
>-|TRBJ2-2|-|TRBV5-4
CVSSLPAGTSNTGELFF
TGTGTCAGCAGCCTCCCTGCGGGGACGTCGAACACCGGGGAGCTCTTTTTT
>few|TRBJ1-1|-|TRBV5-6
CASNLLQGSEAFF
TGTGCTAGCAACTTGCTTCAGGGTAGTGAAGCTTTCTTT
>few|TRBJ1-1|-|TRBV11-3
CASSSHGRQTDAFF
TGCGCCAGCAGTTCGCACGGACGGCAGACTGACGCTTTCTTT
>-|TRBJ1-2|-|TRBV18
CASSPNRWQGGYTF
TGTGCCAGCTCACCAAACAGGTGGCAGGGTGGCTACACCTTC